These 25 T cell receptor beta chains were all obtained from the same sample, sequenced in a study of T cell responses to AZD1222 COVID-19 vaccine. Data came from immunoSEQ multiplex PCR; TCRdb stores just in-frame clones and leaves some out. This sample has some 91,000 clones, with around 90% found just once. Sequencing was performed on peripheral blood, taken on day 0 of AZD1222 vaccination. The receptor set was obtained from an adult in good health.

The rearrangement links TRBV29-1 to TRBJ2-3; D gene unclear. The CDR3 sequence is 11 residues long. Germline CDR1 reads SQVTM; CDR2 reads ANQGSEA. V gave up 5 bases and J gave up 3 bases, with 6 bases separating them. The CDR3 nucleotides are TGCAGCGTTACGGTGACAGATACGCAGTATTTT. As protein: CSVTVTDTQYF.

In DNA, the CDR3 is TGTGCCAGCAGTTCCGGACAGTTCTACGAGCAGTACTTC. Its protein is CASSSGQFYEQYF. This sequence joins TRBV6-5 and TRBJ2-7; the D gene is possibly TRBD1 (6 bases). Trimming pared 4 bases from V and 3 bases from J, leaving 10 bases between. Per the germline V gene, CDR1 is MNHEY and CDR2 is SVGAGI. The CDR3 is 13 residues long.

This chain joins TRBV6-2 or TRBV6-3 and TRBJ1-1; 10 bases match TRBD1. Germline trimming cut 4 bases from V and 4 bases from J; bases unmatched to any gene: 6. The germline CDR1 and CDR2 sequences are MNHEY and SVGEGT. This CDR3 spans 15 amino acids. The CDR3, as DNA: TGTGCCAGCAGTTTCCCGACAGGGGGCTTCACTGAAGCTTTCTTT. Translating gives CASSFPTGGFTEAFF.

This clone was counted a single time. The chain's CDR3 is CASSLLAGNEQFF. The CDR3 nucleotides read TGTGCCAGCAGTTTACTAGCGGGCAATGAGCAGTTCTTC. The chain joins TRBV12-3 or TRBV12-4 to TRBJ2-1, with 8 bases that match TRBD2. The CDR3 sequence is 13 residues long. With 2 bases clipped from V and 6 bases from J, the junction kept 0 bases outside the gene matches.

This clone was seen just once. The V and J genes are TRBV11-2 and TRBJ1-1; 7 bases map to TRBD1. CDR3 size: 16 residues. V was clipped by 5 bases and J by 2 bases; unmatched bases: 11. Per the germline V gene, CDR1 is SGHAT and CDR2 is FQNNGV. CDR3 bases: TGTGCCAGCAGCCTCGGACAGGAGCCAGCCAACACTGAAGCTTTCTTT. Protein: CASSLGQEPANTEAFF.

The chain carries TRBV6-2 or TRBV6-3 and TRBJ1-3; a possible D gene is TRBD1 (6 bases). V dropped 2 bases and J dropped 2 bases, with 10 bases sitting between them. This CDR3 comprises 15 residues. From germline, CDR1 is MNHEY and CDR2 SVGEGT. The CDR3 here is CASSYGRQAGNTIYF. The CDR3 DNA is TGTGCCAGCAGTTACGGGCGACAGGCTGGAAACACCATATATTTT.

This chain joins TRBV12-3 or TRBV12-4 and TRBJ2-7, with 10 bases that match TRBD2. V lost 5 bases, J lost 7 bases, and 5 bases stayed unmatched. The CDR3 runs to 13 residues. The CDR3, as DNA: TGTGCCAGCAGTGGTAGCGGGGGGTGGGAGCAGTACTTC. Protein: CASSGSGGWEQYF.

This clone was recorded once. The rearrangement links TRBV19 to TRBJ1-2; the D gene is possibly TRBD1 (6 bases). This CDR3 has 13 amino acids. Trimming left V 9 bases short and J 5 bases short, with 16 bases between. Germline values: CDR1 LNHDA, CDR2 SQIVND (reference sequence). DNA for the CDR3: TGTGCCAGCGACTACTCAACAGGGTATGGCTACACCTTC. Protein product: CASDYSTGYGYTF. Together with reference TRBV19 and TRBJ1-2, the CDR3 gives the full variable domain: DGGITQSPKYLFRKEGQNVTLSCEQNLNHDAMYWYRQDPGQGLRLIYYSQIVNDFQKGDIAEGYSVSREKKESFPLTVTSAQKNPTAFYLCASDYSTGYGYTFGSGTRLTVV.

For the CDR3, the DNA is TGCGCCAGCAGCTTTAGGACGAGCTCCTACAATGAGCAGTTCTTC. It encodes CASSFRTSSYNEQFF. This chain uses TRBV5-1 with TRBJ2-1; D uncertain. CDR1 and CDR2 (germline): SGHRS, YFSETQ. Trimming removed 2 bases from V and 0 bases from J, with 9 bases in between. The CDR3 runs to 15 residues. Together with reference TRBV5-1 and TRBJ2-1, the CDR3 gives the full variable domain: KAGVTQTPRYLIKTRGQQVTLSCSPISGHRSVSWYQQTPGQGLQFLFEYFSETQRNKGNFPGRFSGRQFSNSRSEMNVSTLELGDSALYLCASSFRTSSYNEQFFGPGTRLTVL.

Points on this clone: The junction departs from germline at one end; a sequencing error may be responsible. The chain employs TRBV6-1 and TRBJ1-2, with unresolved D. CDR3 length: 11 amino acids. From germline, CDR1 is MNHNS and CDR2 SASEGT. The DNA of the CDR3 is TGTGCCAGCAGTGAAAAGGGTTCAACGTTCTTC. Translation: CASSEKGSTFF.

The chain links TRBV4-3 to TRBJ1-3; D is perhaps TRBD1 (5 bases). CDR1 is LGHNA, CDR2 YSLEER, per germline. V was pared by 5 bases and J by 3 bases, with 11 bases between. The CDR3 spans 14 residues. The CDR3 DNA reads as TGCGCCAGCAGCGCTGGGGGAAGTGGAAACACCATATATTTT. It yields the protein CASSAGGSGNTIYF.

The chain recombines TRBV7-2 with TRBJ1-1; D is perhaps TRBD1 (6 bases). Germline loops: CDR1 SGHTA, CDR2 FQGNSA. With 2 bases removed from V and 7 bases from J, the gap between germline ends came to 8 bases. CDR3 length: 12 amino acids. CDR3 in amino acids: CASSLFRGEAFF. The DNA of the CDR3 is TGTGCCAGCAGCTTATTCAGGGGTGAAGCTTTCTTT.

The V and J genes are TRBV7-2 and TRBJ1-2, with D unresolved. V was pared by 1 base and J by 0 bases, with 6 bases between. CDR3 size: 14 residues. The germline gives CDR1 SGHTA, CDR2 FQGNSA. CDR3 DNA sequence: TGTGCCAGCAGCTTAGGGACCGCTAACTATGGCTACACCTTC. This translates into CASSLGTANYGYTF. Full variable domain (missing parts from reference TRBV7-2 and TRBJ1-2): GAGVSQSPSNKVTEKGKDVELRCDPISGHTALYWYRQSLGQGLEFLIYFQGNSAPDKSGLPSDRFSAERTGGSVSTLTIQRTQQEDSAVYLCASSLGTANYGYTFGSGTRLTVV.

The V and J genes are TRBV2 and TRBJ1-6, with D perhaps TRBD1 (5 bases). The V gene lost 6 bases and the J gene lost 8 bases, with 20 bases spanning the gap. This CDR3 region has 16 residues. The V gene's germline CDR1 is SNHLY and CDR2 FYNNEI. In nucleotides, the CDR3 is TGTGCCAGCAGGTTTAGCCAAGACAGTCCCTATTCACCCCTCCACTTT. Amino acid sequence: CASRFSQDSPYSPLHF.

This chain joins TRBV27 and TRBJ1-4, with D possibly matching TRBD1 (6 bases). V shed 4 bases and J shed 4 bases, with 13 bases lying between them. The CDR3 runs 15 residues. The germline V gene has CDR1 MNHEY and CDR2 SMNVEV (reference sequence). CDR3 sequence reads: CASSSWAGDNEKLFF. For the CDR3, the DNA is TGTGCCAGCAGTTCGTGGGCAGGGGATAATGAAAAACTGTTTTTT.

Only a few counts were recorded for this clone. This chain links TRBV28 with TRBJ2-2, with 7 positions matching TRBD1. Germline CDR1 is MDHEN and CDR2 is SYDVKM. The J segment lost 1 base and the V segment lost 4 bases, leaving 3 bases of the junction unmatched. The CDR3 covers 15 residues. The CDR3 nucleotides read TGTGCCAGCAGTTGGGACAGTAGGAACACCGGGGAGCTGTTTTTT. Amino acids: CASSWDSRNTGELFF.

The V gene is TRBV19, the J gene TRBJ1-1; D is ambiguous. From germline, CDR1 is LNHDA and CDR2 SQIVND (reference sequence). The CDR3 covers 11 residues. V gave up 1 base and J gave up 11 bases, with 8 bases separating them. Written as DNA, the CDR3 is TGTGCCAGTAGTATAGGGGTCGGTGCTTTCTTT. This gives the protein CASSIGVGAFF.

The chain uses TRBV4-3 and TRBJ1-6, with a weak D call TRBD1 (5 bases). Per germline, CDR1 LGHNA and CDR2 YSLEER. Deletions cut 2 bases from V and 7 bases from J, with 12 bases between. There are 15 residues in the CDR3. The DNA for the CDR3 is TGCGCCAGCAGCCAACTCCTCAGGGAGAATTCACCCCTCCACTTT. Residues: CASSQLLRENSPLHF.

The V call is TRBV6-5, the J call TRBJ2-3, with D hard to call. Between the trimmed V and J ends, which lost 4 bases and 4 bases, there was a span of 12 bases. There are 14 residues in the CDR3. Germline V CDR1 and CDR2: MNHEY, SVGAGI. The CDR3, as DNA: TGTGCCAGCAGTTGGGATGGTGGCCCAGATACGCAGTATTTT. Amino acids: CASSWDGGPDTQYF.

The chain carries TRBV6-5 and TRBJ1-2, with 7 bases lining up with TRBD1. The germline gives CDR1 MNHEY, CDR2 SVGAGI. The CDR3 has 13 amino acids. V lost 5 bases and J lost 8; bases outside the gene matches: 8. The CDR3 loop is CASSPDRERGYTF. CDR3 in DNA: TGTGCCAGCAGTCCAGACAGGGAACGCGGCTACACCTTC.

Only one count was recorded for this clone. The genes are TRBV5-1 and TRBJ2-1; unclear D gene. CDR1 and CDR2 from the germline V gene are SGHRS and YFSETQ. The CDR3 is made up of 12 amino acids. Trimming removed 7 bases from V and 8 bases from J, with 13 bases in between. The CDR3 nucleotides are TGCGCCAGCCTTCTCCGGGTATATGAGCAGTTCTTC. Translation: CASLLRVYEQFF.

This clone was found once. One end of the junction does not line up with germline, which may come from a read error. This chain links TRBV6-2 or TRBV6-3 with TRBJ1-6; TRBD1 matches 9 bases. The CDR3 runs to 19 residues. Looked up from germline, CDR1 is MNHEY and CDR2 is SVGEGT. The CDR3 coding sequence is TGTGCCAGCAGTGACTCGCCTGGACAGGGGAGCTCCTATAATTCACCCCTCCACTTT. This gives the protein CASSDSPGQGSSYNSPLHF.

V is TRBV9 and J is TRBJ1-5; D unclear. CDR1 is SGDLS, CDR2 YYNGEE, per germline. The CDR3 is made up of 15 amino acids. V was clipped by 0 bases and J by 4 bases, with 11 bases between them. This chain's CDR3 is CASSVDSGGNQPQHF. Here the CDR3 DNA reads TGTGCCAGCAGCGTAGATTCGGGTGGTAATCAGCCCCAGCATTTT.

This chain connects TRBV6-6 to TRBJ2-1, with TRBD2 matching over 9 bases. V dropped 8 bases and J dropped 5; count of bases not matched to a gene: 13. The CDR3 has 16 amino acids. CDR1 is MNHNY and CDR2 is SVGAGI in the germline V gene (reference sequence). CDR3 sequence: CASPPGLAGANNEQFF. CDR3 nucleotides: TGTGCCAGCCCCCCCGGGTTAGCGGGGGCTAACAATGAGCAGTTCTTC.

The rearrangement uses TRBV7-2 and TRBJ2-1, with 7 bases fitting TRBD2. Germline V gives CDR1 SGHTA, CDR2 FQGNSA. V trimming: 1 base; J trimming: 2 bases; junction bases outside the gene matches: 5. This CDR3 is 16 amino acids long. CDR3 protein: CASSLGLAATYNEQFF. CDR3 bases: TGTGCCAGCAGCTTAGGTCTAGCGGCTACCTACAATGAGCAGTTCTTC.